This entry concerns a single T cell receptor (beta chain). The antigen is not known. The V end lost 6 bases, the J end lost 5 bases, and 17 bases lay between the germline ends. The length of the CDR3 is 14 residues. The germline V gene has CDR1 SGHRS and CDR2 YFSETQ. Isolation per sample recovered at least 7 million PBMCs. This entry comes from a study of blood T cells in healthy people across ages. Study results and caveats: Per million T cells, TCR beta diversity dropped roughly linearly as age increased. Comparison with aged donors showed that long-lived donors had more naive CD4+ cells and higher diversity.

PCR was performed a second time for about 6 to 11 cycles using a sample-barcoded 5' primer and a J-beta primer mix. A template-switch adaptor with 12 random nucleotides tagged each cDNA molecule. One entry per CDR3 protein, called by TCRdb with MiXCR from the 5' RACE reads. The sample yields 1 million or so distinct CDR3 sequences, 40% to 50% seen once. What was sequenced was blood. This TCR came from a woman aged 55-69 years in good health. This chain uses TRBV5-1 with TRBJ1-1, with TRBD1 as a possible D gene (6 bases). Here the CDR3 DNA reads TGCGCCAGCACCCCCGATAAAGGGGGGACTGAAGCTTTCTTT. It is translated as CASTPDKGGTEAFF.